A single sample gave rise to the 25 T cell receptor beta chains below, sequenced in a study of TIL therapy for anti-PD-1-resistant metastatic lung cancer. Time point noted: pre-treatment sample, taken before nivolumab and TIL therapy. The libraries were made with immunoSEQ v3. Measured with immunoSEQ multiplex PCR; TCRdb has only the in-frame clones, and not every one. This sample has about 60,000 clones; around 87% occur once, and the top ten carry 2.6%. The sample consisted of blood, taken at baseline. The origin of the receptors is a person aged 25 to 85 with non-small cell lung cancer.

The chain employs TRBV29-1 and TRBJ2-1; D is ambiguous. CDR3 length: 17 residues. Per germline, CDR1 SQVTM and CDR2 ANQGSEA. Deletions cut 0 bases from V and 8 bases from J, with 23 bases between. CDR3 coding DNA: TGCAGCGTTGAAGATTGGGGTCCCAAATTTGATAACGATGAGCAGTTCTTC. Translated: CSVEDWGPKFDNDEQFF.

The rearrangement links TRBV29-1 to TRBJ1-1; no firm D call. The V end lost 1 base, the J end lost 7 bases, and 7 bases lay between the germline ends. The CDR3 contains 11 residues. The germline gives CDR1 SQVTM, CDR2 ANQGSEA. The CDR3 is CSVEGGIEAFF. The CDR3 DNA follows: TGCAGCGTTGAAGGAGGGATTGAAGCTTTCTTT.

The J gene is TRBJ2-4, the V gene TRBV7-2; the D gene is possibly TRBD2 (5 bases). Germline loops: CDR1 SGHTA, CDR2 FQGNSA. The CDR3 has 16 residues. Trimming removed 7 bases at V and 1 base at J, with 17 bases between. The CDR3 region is CASTDGMVGAKNIQYF. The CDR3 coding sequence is TGTGCCAGCACCGACGGGATGGTGGGGGCCAAAAACATTCAGTACTTC. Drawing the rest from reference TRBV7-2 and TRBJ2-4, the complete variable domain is GAGVSQSPSNKVTEKGKDVELRCDPISGHTALYWYRQSLGQGLEFLIYFQGNSAPDKSGLPSDRFSAERTGGSVSTLTIQRTQQEDSAVYLCASTDGMVGAKNIQYFGAGTRLSVL.

CDR3 DNA sequence: TGTGCCTGGCGGGACAGAAGGGAGCAGTACTTC. This encodes CAWRDRREQYF. The rearrangement uses TRBV30 and TRBJ2-7; 7 nucleotides line up with TRBD1. The germline V gene encodes CDR1 GTSNPN and CDR2 SVGIG (reference sequence). With 5 bases clipped from V and 7 bases from J, the junction kept 5 bases outside the gene matches. The CDR3 runs 11 residues.

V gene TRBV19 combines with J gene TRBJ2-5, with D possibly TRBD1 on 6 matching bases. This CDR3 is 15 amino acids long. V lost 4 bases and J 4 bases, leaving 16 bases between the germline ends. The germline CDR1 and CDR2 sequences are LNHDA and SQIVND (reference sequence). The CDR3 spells CASSTGAQGRETQYF. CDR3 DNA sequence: TGTGCCAGTAGTACTGGAGCACAGGGTCGAGAGACCCAGTACTTC.

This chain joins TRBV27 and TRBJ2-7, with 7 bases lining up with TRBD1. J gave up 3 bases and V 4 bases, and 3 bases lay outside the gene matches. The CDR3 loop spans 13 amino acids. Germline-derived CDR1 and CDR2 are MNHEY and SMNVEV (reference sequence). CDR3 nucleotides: TGTGCCAGCAGTTACAGGGGTGACTACGAGCAGTACTTC. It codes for CASSYRGDYEQYF.

CDR3 protein: CASNPGRMEETQYF. CDR3 in DNA: TGCGCCAGCAATCCGGGAAGGATGGAAGAGACCCAGTACTTC. The chain carries TRBV5-1 and TRBJ2-5, with D perhaps matching TRBD2 (5 bases). CDR1 and CDR2 (germline): SGHRS, YFSETQ. This CDR3 contains 14 residues. The V end was cut by 6 bases, the J end by 3 bases, with 15 bases between.

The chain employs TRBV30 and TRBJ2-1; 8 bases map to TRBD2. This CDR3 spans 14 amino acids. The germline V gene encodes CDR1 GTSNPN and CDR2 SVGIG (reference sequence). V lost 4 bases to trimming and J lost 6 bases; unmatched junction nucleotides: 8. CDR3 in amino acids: CAWNREGVRNEQFF. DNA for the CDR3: TGTGCCTGGAATCGGGAGGGGGTGCGCAATGAGCAGTTCTTC.

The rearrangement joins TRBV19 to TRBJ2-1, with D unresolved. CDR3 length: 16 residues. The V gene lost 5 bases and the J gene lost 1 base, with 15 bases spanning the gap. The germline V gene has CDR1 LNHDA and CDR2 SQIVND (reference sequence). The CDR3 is CASSPQSGDSYNEQFF. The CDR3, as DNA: TGTGCCAGTAGTCCCCAGTCCGGCGATTCCTACAATGAGCAGTTCTTC. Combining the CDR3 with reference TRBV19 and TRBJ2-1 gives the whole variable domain DGGITQSPKYLFRKEGQNVTLSCEQNLNHDAMYWYRQDPGQGLRLIYYSQIVNDFQKGDIAEGYSVSREKKESFPLTVTSAQKNPTAFYLCASSPQSGDSYNEQFFGPGTRLTVL.

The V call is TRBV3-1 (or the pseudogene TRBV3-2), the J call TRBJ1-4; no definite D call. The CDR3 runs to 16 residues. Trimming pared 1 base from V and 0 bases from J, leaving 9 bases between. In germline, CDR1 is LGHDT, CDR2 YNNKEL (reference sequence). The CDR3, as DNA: TGTGCCAGCAGCCAAGCATCAGTTGCAACTAATGAAAAACTGTTTTTT. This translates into CASSQASVATNEKLFF.

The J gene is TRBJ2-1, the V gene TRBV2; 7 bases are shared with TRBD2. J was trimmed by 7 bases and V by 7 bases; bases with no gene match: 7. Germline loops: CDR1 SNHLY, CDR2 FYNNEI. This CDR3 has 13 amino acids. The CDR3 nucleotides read TGTGCCAGCACTTTAGCGGGTCCGAATGAGCAGTTCTTC. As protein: CASTLAGPNEQFF. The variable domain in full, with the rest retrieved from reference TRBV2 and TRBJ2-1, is EPEVTQTPSHQVTQMGQEVILRCVPISNHLYFYWYRQILGQKVEFLVSFYNNEISEKSEIFDDQFSVERPDGSNFTLKIRSTKLEDSAMYFCASTLAGPNEQFFGPGTRLTVL.

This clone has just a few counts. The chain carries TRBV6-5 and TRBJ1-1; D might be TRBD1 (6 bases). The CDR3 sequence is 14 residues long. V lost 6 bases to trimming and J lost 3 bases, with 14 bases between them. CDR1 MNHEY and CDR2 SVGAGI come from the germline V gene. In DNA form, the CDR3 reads TGTGCCAGCAGCGAGGGGGGCTGGGACACTGAAGCTTTCTTT. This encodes CASSEGGWDTEAFF.

The CDR3 loop reads CASSPGGITDTQYF. CDR3 nucleotide sequence: TGTGCCAGCTCACCCGGGGGGATCACAGATACGCAGTATTTT. The chain is built from TRBV9 and TRBJ2-3; 7 bases match TRBD2. The trim removed 7 bases at V and 2 bases at J, leaving 7 bases unmatched. The CDR3 sequence is 14 residues long. The V gene's germline CDR1 is SGDLS and CDR2 YYNGEE.

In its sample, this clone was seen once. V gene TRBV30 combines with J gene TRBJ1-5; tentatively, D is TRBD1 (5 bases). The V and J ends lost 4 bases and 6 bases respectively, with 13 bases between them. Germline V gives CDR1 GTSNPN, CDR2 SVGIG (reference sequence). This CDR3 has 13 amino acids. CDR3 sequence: CAWTEGVSQPQHF. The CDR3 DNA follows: TGTGCCTGGACGGAAGGGGTAAGTCAGCCCCAGCATTTT.

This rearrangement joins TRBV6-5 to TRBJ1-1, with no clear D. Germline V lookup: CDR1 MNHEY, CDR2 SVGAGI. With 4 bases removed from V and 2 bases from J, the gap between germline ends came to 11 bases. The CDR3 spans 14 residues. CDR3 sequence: CASSLTVFNTEAFF. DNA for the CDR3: TGTGCCAGCAGTTTAACGGTTTTTAACACTGAAGCTTTCTTT.

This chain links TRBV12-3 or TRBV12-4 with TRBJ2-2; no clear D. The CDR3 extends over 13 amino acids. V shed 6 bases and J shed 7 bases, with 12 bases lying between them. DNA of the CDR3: TGTGCCAGCAGCCAAGGAAGAATCGGGGAGCTGTTTTTT. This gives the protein CASSQGRIGELFF.

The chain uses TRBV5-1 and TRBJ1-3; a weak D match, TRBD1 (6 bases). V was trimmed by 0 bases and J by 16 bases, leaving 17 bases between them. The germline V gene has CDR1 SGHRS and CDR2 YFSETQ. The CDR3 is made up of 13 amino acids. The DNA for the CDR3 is TGCGCCAGCAGCTTGGATCCTGGGGGCATCCCTTATTTT. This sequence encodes CASSLDPGGIPYF.

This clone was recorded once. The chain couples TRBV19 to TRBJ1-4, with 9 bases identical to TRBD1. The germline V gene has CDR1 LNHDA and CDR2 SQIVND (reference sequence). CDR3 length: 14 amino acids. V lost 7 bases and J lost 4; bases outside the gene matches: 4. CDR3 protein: CASKVDRGNEKLFF. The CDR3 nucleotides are TGTGCCAGTAAGGTGGACAGGGGTAATGAAAAACTGTTTTTT.

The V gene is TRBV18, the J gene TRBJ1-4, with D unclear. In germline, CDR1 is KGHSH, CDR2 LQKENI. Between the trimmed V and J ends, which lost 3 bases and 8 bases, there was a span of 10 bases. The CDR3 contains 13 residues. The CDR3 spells CASSPSRQEKLFF. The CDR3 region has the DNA TGTGCCAGCTCACCCAGTCGGCAGGAAAAACTGTTTTTT.

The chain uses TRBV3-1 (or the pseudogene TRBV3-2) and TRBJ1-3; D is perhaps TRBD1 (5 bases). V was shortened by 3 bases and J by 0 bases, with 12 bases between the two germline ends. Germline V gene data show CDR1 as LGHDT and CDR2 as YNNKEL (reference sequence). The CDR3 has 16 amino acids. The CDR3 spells CASSQGTYLSGNTIYF. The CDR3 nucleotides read TGTGCCAGCAGCCAGGGGACGTACCTCTCTGGAAACACCATATATTTT.

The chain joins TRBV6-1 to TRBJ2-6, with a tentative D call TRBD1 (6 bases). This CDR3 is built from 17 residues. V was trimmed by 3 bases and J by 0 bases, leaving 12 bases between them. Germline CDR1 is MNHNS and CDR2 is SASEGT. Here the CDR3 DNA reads TGTGCCAGCAGTGACAGGGGATCGGGCTCTGGGGCCAACGTCCTGACTTTC. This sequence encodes CASSDRGSGSGANVLTF.

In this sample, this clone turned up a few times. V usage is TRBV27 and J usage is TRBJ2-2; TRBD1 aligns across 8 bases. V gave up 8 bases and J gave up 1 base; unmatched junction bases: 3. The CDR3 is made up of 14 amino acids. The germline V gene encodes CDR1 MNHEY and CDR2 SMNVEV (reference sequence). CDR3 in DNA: TGTGCCAGCTGCGGGACAGGGAACACCGGGGAGCTGTTTTTT. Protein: CASCGTGNTGELFF.

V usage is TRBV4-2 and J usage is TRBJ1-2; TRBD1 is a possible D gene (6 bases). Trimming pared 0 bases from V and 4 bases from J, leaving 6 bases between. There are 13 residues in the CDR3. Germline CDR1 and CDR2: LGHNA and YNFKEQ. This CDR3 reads CASSQDRGYGYTF. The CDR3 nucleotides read TGTGCCAGCAGCCAAGACAGGGGCTATGGCTACACCTTC.

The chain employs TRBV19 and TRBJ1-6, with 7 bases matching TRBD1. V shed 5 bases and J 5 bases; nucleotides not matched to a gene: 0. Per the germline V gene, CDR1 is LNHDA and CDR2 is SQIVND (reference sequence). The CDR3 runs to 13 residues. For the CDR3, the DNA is TGTGCCAGTAGTGGACAGGATAATTCACCCCTCCACTTT. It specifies CASSGQDNSPLHF.

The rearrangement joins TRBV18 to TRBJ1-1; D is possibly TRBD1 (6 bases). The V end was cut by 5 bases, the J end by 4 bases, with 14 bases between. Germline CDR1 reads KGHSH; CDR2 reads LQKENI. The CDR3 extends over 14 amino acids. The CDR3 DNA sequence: TGTGCCAGCTCAATACAGGGTGATCGCACTGAAGCTTTCTTT. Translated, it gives CASSIQGDRTEAFF.